The rows below give T cell receptor beta chains drawn from one sample of a study of T cells in Graves' hyperthyroidism and ophthalmopathy. TCRdb processed the multiplex PCR reads anew with MiXCR; each CDR3 protein has one entry. This table holds a few hundred thousand distinct CDR3 sequences, 15% to 20% found once. Sequences were obtained from blood. The source of these receptors is a woman under 30 with Graves' ophthalmopathy. Each CDR3 is given with its conserved first and last residue. D genes are given only for firm matches. Size is omitted from some rows. Given values are once, few, many or a class for expanded clones.

TRBJ1-1,NA,many,TRBV11-2,CASSPMWGLNTEAFF,TGTGCCAGCAGCCCAATGTGGGGGCTGAACACTGAAGCTTTCTTT
TRBJ2-3,TRBD2,NA,TRBV4-1,CASSRQTGGSTDTQYF,TGCGCCAGCAGCCGCCAAACGGGGGGTAGCACAGATACGCAGTATTTT
TRBJ1-2,TRBD1,NA,TRBV7-2,CASSSLDRGGYTF,TGTGCCAGCAGCTCCCTGGACAGGGGAGGCTACACCTTC
TRBJ2-7,NA,many,TRBV5-1,CASRYSLDSHEQYF,TGCGCCAGCAGGTATTCGCTGGACTCCCACGAGCAGTACTTC
TRBJ1-1,TRBD1,few,TRBV4-1,CASSQYPDRGETEAFF,TGCGCCAGCAGCCAATACCCGGACAGGGGTGAAACTGAAGCTTTCTTT
TRBJ1-1,NA,many,TRBV11-2,CASSLAMSLNTEAFF,TGTGCCAGCAGCTTAGCAATGTCCTTGAACACTGAAGCTTTCTTT
TRBJ2-3,NA,NA,TRBV6-1,CASRGDHTQYF,TGTGCCAGCAGAGGGGATCATACGCAGTATTTT
TRBJ1-3,NA,many,TRBV7-2,CASSAQGLGNTIYF,TGTGCCAGCAGCGCCCAGGGACTTGGAAACACCATATATTTT
TRBJ2-1,TRBD2,many,TRBV11-2,CASSLKGLAVYNEQFF,TGTGCCAGCAGCTTAAAGGGACTAGCGGTTTACAATGAGCAGTTCTTC
TRBJ2-1,NA,many,TRBV7-2,CASSLSPPFGGSSYNEQFF,TGTGCCAGCAGCTTAAGCCCTCCCTTTGGCGGAAGCTCCTACAATGAGCAGTTCTTC
TRBJ1-6,TRBD1,NA,TRBV5-1,CASSGSGTGLYNSPLHF,TGCGCCAGCAGCGGGTCCGGGACAGGGCTCTATAATTCACCCCTCCACTTT
TRBJ1-2,NA,many,TRBV18,CASSPGLYAEGYTF,TGTGCCAGCTCACCAGGCCTTTACGCCGAGGGCTACACCTTC
TRBJ2-2,NA,many,TRBV12-3/TRBV12-4,CASSSVGGNTGELFF,TGTGCCAGCAGCTCCGTGGGGGGCAACACCGGGGAGCTGTTTTTT
TRBJ2-6,NA,many,TRBV20-1,CSASNLGANVLTF,TGCAGTGCTAGCAACCTAGGGGCCAACGTCCTGACTTTC
TRBJ2-7,TRBD1,many,TRBV5-1,CASSSGQGYLSSYEQYF,TGCGCCAGCAGCTCGGGACAGGGTTATCTATCGTCTTACGAGCAGTACTTC
TRBJ2-6,NA,few,TRBV2,CASSESGRDSGANVLTF,TGTGCCAGCAGTGAATCGGGCAGGGACTCTGGGGCCAACGTCCTGACTTTC
TRBJ2-7,NA,NA,TRBV20-1,CSARGGRDEGIYEQYF,TGCAGTGCTAGAGGAGGACGGGATGAAGGCATTTACGAGCAGTACTTC
TRBJ2-1,TRBD2,many,TRBV11-3,CASSPHTSGSSYNEQFF,TGTGCCAGCAGCCCACATACTAGCGGTAGCTCCTACAATGAGCAGTTCTTC
TRBJ1-1,NA,few,TRBV9,CASSVVKGPVDTEAFF,TGTGCCAGCAGCGTGGTAAAGGGCCCGGTGGACACTGAAGCTTTCTTT
TRBJ2-7,TRBD2,NA,TRBV10-3,CATAGTSGNYEQYF,TGTGCCACCGCCGGGACTAGCGGTAACTACGAGCAGTACTTC
TRBJ2-7,TRBD1,many,TRBV4-1,CASSQLYRGSYEQYF,TGCGCCAGCAGCCAACTATACAGGGGCTCCTACGAGCAGTACTTC
TRBJ2-7,TRBD1,many,TRBV18,CASSPKDRGIEQYF,TGTGCCAGCTCACCGAAGGACAGGGGGATCGAGCAGTACTTC
TRBJ2-5,TRBD1,many,TRBV9,CASSAGGALEETQYF,TGTGCCAGCAGTGCAGGGGGAGCGCTGGAAGAGACCCAGTACTTC
TRBJ1-2,TRBD1,NA,TRBV10-3,CAIGESSGTANYGYTF,TGTGCCATCGGTGAGTCGAGCGGGACAGCTAACTATGGCTACACCTTC
TRBJ2-5,NA,NA,TRBV4-1,CASSQARVQAGQETQYF,TGCGCCAGCAGCCAAGCCCGCGTACAGGCTGGTCAAGAGACCCAGTACTTC
TRBJ1-2,TRBD1,few,TRBV28,CASSSPGRGLTYTF,TGTGCCAGCAGTTCCCCGGGAAGGGGGCTCACCTACACCTTC
TRBJ1-5,NA,many,TRBV2,CASSEDSYSNQPQHF,TGTGCCAGCAGTGAGGACAGCTATAGCAATCAGCCCCAGCATTTT
TRBJ1-2,NA,NA,TRBV9,CASSVGSANYGYTF,TGTGCCAGCAGCGTAGGAAGCGCTAACTATGGCTACACCTTC
TRBJ2-2,NA,NA,TRBV20-1,CSASLGGNTGELFF,TGCAGTGCTAGCTTGGGGGGCAACACCGGGGAGCTGTTTTTT
TRBJ2-3,NA,many,TRBV27,CASSSRVSRRADTQYF,TGTGCCAGCAGCTCTCGGGTCTCTCGGAGGGCAGATACGCAGTATTTT
TRBJ1-2,TRBD1,few,TRBV12-3/TRBV12-4,CASTPTGWRGGYTF,TGTGCCAGCACCCCGACAGGGTGGCGGGGTGGCTACACCTTC
TRBJ1-1,NA,few,TRBV20-1,CSGGPDTEAFF,TGCAGTGGAGGCCCAGACACTGAAGCTTTCTTT
TRBJ1-1,TRBD1,many,TRBV6-1,CASSELGTGRGTEAFF,TGTGCCAGCAGTGAATTGGGGACAGGGAGGGGTACTGAAGCTTTCTTT
TRBJ1-2,TRBD1,NA,TRBV5-1,CASREPGQTLNGYTF,TGCGCCAGCCGAGAACCGGGACAGACCCTCAATGGCTACACCTTC
TRBJ2-3,TRBD2,NA,TRBV20-1,CSARDLYETAGGPDTQYF,TGCAGTGCTAGAGATCTTTATGAAACGGCGGGAGGGCCCGATACGCAGTATTTT
TRBJ1-5,NA,many,TRBV20-1,CSAPGMESNQPQHF,TGCAGTGCTCCGGGGATGGAAAGCAATCAGCCCCAGCATTTT
TRBJ2-1,NA,NA,TRBV2,CASTTRGYNEQFF,TGTGCCAGCACAACCAGGGGCTACAATGAGCAGTTCTTC
TRBJ2-5,TRBD2,few,TRBV20-1,CSARDIAGKETQYF,TGCAGTGCTAGAGATATAGCGGGGAAAGAGACCCAGTACTTC
TRBJ1-2,TRBD1,many,TRBV28,CASSPTGTGYDYGYTF,TGTGCCAGCAGTCCGACAGGGACGGGGTATGACTATGGCTACACCTTC
TRBJ2-2,NA,NA,TRBV7-9,CASSRRAGELFF,TGTGCCAGCAGCAGACGAGCCGGGGAGCTGTTTTTT
TRBJ2-2,NA,NA,TRBV5-1,CASSSEGQNTGELFF,TGCGCCAGCAGCTCGGAGGGTCAGAACACCGGGGAGCTGTTTTTT
TRBJ2-2,TRBD2,many,TRBV7-6,CASSLTSGGDYTGELFF,TGTGCCAGCAGCTTAACCAGCGGGGGGGATTACACCGGGGAGCTGTTTTTT
TRBJ2-1,NA,many,TRBV12-3/TRBV12-4,CASSLVAASYNEQFF,TGTGCCAGCAGTTTAGTGGCGGCTTCCTACAATGAGCAGTTCTTC
TRBJ2-7,TRBD1,many,TRBV29-1,CSVDGQGSYEQYF,TGCAGCGTTGATGGACAGGGCTCCTACGAGCAGTACTTC
TRBJ2-7,TRBD2,few,TRBV4-1,CASSSGTRGYEQYF,TGCGCCAGCAGCTCCGGGACTAGAGGCTACGAGCAGTACTTC
TRBJ2-7,TRBD1,few,TRBV6-5,CASSYSGTGTYEQYF,TGTGCCAGCAGTTACTCCGGGACAGGAACTTACGAGCAGTACTTC
TRBJ1-1,TRBD1,many,TRBV3-1,CASSHPETGAGAEAFF,TGTGCCAGCAGCCACCCCGAGACAGGGGCGGGAGCTGAAGCTTTCTTT
TRBJ1-1,NA,few,TRBV12-3/TRBV12-4,CASRKTGSANTEAFF,TGTGCCAGCAGAAAAACAGGGTCCGCGAACACTGAAGCTTTCTTT
TRBJ1-1,NA,few,TRBV6-1,CASTVSPGTEAFF,TGTGCCAGCACCGTAAGTCCGGGAACTGAAGCTTTCTTT
TRBJ1-1,NA,NA,TRBV4-1,CASSHGFGMNTEAFF,TGCGCCAGCAGCCATGGCTTCGGGATGAACACTGAAGCTTTCTTT
TRBJ2-3,TRBD2,few,TRBV5-6,CASSSPRTSGADTQYF,TGTGCCAGCAGCTCCCCTCGGACTAGCGGGGCAGATACGCAGTATTTT
TRBJ1-1,NA,few,TRBV18,CASSHHEAFF,TGTGCCAGCTCCCATCATGAAGCTTTCTTT
TRBJ1-5,TRBD1,NA,TRBV19,CASSIGTGNEYSNQPQHF,TGTGCCAGTAGTATAGGGACAGGGAACGAATATAGCAATCAGCCCCAGCATTTT
TRBJ2-1,NA,NA,TRBV6-5,CASSYNSDTGREYNEQFF,TGTGCCAGCAGTTACAATTCTGACACCGGGCGAGAATACAATGAGCAGTTCTTC
TRBJ1-2,NA,many,TRBV3-1,CASSPGPNYGYTF,TGTGCCAGCAGTCCGGGTCCCAACTATGGCTACACCTTC
TRBJ1-5,NA,many,TRBV6-1,CASMGRYSNQPQHF,TGTGCCAGCATGGGACGATATAGCAATCAGCCCCAGCATTTT
TRBJ1-1,NA,once,TRBV10-3,CAISESRDGGMNTEAFF,TGTGCCATCAGTGAGTCCCGGGACGGCGGGATGAACACTGAAGCTTTCTTT
TRBJ1-3,NA,few,TRBV20-1,CNADALAGNTIYF,TGCAATGCCGACGCCCTCGCAGGAAACACCATATATTTT
TRBJ1-2,NA,NA,TRBV7-8,CASSQRGRGGYTF,TGTGCCAGCAGCCAGAGGGGCAGGGGAGGCTACACCTTC